The 12 T cell receptor beta chains in this list originate from one sample, sequenced in a study of blood T cell repertoires in COVID-19. The method was immunoSEQ multiplex PCR; TCRdb's version includes in-frame clones alone and lacks a portion of them. In the table there are tens of thousands of clones, around 84% of which are singletons. Sequencing was done on a sample of peripheral blood. These TCRs come from a woman over 75 in a cohort sampled during active or convalescent COVID-19.

Points on this clone: The same CDR3 can be traced to other DNA sequences in this sample. The chain employs TRBV6-5 and TRBJ2-7; 14 bases agree with TRBD2. Per germline, CDR1 MNHEY and CDR2 SVGAGI. The CDR3 totals 14 residues. J gave up 4 bases and V 10 bases, and 6 bases lay outside the gene matches. CDR3: CATAGLAGVYEQYV. The CDR3 DNA reads TGTGCCACCGCGGGACTAGCGGGAGTGTACGAGCAGTACGTC.

The genes are TRBV7-9 and TRBJ2-6; 10 bases fit TRBD1. Per germline, CDR1 SEHNR and CDR2 FQNEAQ (reference sequence). The CDR3 covers 18 residues. V lost 3 bases and J lost 0; bases outside the gene matches: 5. Here the CDR3 reads CASSFLTGGGSGANVLTF. For the CDR3, the DNA is TGTGCCAGCAGCTTCTTGACAGGGGGCGGCTCTGGGGCCAACGTCCTGACTTTC.

This rearrangement joins TRBV4-2 to TRBJ1-1; TRBD1 agrees at 7 bases. Per germline, CDR1 LGHNA and CDR2 YNFKEQ. This CDR3 spans 16 amino acids. With 2 bases clipped from V and 4 bases from J, the junction kept 10 bases outside the gene matches. CDR3 in amino acids: CASSQLGDRVGTEAFF. The CDR3 DNA follows: TGTGCCAGCAGCCAACTCGGAGACAGGGTCGGCACTGAAGCTTTCTTT.

The genes are TRBV10-1 and TRBJ1-1; no clear D gene. Germline V gene data show CDR1 as WNHNN and CDR2 as SYGVQD (reference sequence). This CDR3 contains 13 residues. The germline V and J ends were trimmed by 8 bases and 2 bases, with 12 bases remaining between them. In nucleotides, the CDR3 is TGCGCCAGCCGTTTCAGTACCAACACTGAAGCTTTCTTT. Amino acids: CASRFSTNTEAFF.

The rearrangement joins TRBV9 to TRBJ1-4; TRBD1 aligns across 7 bases. Germline-derived CDR1 and CDR2 are SGDLS and YYNGEE. CDR3 length: 16 amino acids. V was pared by 3 bases and J by 0 bases, with 5 bases of the junction left unmatched. The CDR3 bases are TGTGCCAGCAGCGGAGGGGGCGCCACAACTAATGAAAAACTGTTTTTT. Protein sequence: CASSGGGATTNEKLFF.

The chain uses TRBV9 and TRBJ2-6, with D uncertain. Germline assignment: CDR1 SGDLS and CDR2 YYNGEE. The CDR3 contains 15 residues. Trimming stripped 3 bases from V and 0 bases from J, with 7 bases between. As DNA, the CDR3 is TGTGCCAGCAGCGCCCGTTTCTCTGGGGCCAACGTCCTGACTTTC. Its translation is CASSARFSGANVLTF.

The chain has TRBV10-3 and TRBJ2-7; TRBD2 agrees at 7 bases. Germline V gene sequence: CDR1 ENHRY, CDR2 SYGVKD. After removal of 7 bases from V and 3 bases from J, the junction contained 0 bases not matched to a gene. CDR3 length: 11 amino acids. The CDR3 region is CAITSGYEQYF. CDR3 nucleotides: TGTGCCATCACTAGCGGCTACGAGCAGTACTTC.

This clone is a singleton in its sample. The J gene is TRBJ2-3, the V gene TRBV3-1 (or the pseudogene TRBV3-2); possibly TRBD2 for D (5 bases). In germline, CDR1 is LGHDT, CDR2 YNNKEL (reference sequence). This CDR3 region has 17 residues. V lost 1 base and J 1 base, leaving 15 bases between the germline ends. The CDR3 here is CASSQVAGLGGTDTQYF. The CDR3 DNA is TGTGCCAGCAGCCAAGTGGCGGGCCTAGGAGGCACAGATACGCAGTATTTT.

V is TRBV25-1 and J is TRBJ2-5; D is ambiguous. CDR1 MGHDK and CDR2 SYGVNS come from the germline V gene. Trimming shortened V by 2 bases and J by 2 bases, and 12 bases separated the two germline ends. This CDR3 contains 15 residues. This CDR3 reads CASSETQIKQETQYF. The CDR3 DNA follows: TGTGCCAGCAGTGAAACACAGATCAAACAAGAGACCCAGTACTTC.

CDR3: CATSRRGSVPGTGELFF. The CDR3 DNA follows: TGTGCCACCAGCAGAAGGGGGAGCGTCCCGGGGACCGGGGAGCTGTTTTTT. The chain couples TRBV15 to TRBJ2-2; the D gene is possibly TRBD1 (6 bases). V was clipped by 2 bases and J by 5 bases, with 18 bases between them. The CDR3 is made up of 17 amino acids. Germline V lookup: CDR1 LNHNV, CDR2 YYDKDF (reference sequence).

This CDR3 is CTSSQSPAGQYF. The CDR3 DNA sequence: TGCACCAGCAGCCAATCTCCGGCGGGCCAGTACTTC. This sequence joins TRBV1 and TRBJ2-5; the table calls TRBD2, which could not be checked here. TRBV1 is a pseudogene segment. This CDR3 comprises 12 residues.

This clone came up once. J is TRBJ2-2 and V is TRBV5-1, with 13 bases aligning to TRBD2. Germline V gives CDR1 SGHRS, CDR2 YFSETQ. The CDR3 consists of 16 residues. J lost 4 bases, V lost 4 bases, and 4 bases had no gene match. CDR3 protein: CASSMRLAGGTGELFF. The CDR3 DNA is TGCGCCAGCAGCATGAGACTAGCGGGAGGCACCGGGGAGCTGTTTTTT.